The entry below gives a single TCR beta chain sequence along with its context. Its antigen is still unknown. No clone much larger than this one lies a single base away; base qualities are absent. These data originate in a study of regulatory T cells in long-lasting Graves disease (dated by TCRdb to the early 2020s). Study-wide context: Persistent Graves' disease was defined as persistently positive TSH receptor autoantibodies together with antithyroid drug treatment for over 5 years. A total of roughly 35 samples underwent TCR sequencing: about 13 from persistent and around 20 from newly diagnosed Graves' disease patients. Persistent Graves' disease patients were compared with newly diagnosed Graves' disease patients by peripheral blood TCR sequencing and RNA sequencing. Persistent Graves' disease patients in the clinical cohort had taken antithyroid drugs for roughly ten years on average. The study was registered as a clinical trial and conducted in China. Paper-wide results and their limitations: Because the primary lesion, thyroid tissue, could not be accessed, the study looked at peripheral blood alone. TRBV28, TRBJ1-2 and TRBJ2-5 were preferentially used in persistent disease, while TRBV20-1 and TRBJ2-1 were favored in newly diagnosed disease. Sequencing and analysis were restricted to the TCR beta chain. Persistent patients shared more public clonotypes among themselves (around 2,800) than newly diagnosed patients did (more than 950). As a limitation, the authors acknowledged that the small sample size may reduce accuracy. Compared with newly diagnosed patients, patients with persistent Graves' disease had lower TCR Shannon entropy and fewer highly expanded clones, which suggests clonal expansion.

A distance of 10 bases separates the germline ends of V and J, which lose 3 bases and 2 bases respectively. Including the terminal cysteine and phenylalanine, the CDR3 comprises 14 residues. The DNA shown is the 42-base CDR3, in frame from base 1. Library construction relied on multiplex PCR. The sequencer was an Illumina HiSeq 4000. To build TCR beta libraries, CDR3 regions were amplified by Arm-PCR using iRepertoire HTBI primers. Before sequencing, the PCR products underwent gel purification. The authors' analysis ran thus. Gene usage analysis of CDR3 amino acid clonotypes used the approximately 62 TRBV and 12 to 15 TRBJ segments found across samples. Filtered high-quality paired reads were merged into contigs using COPE and FqMerger. BLAST was used to align contigs to IMGT TRBV, TRBD and TRBJ reference genes, with CDR3 defined following IMGT. Highly expanded clones were defined as clonotypes with a frequency above 0.1%. Shannon entropy served as the measure of repertoire diversity, while the Gini coefficient captured V-J evenness. A clonotype found in more than one individual was treated as public. The raw public data were reprocessed by TCRdb itself: fastp quality trimming at Q25, MiXCR clonotype calling, in-frame beta chains only. Rows are combined by CDR3 protein, so each entry shows the most common genes and DNA. The V and J calls, along with clone size, are taken from TCRdb and not from the paper's own processing. The sample profile shows 600,000 to 850,000 distinct CDR3 sequences; about 32% of them were found once. The ten top clones hold about 40% of the sample.

The sample's time point label, in plain terms: persistent/refractory GD, antithyroid drugs over 5 years with positive TRAb. RNA was extracted from PBMCs in TRIzol for both TCR sequencing and RNA sequencing. The diagnosis of Graves' disease was made according to American Thyroid Association guidelines. Recruitment of patients was carried out at an endocrinology department in Xi'an, China. Each patient gave about 10 milliliters of peripheral blood, collected in an EDTA anticoagulant tube. Ficoll Paque Plus density gradient separation was used to isolate PBMCs, and no additional T cell sorting was done. An Agilent 2100 Bioanalyzer and agarose gel were used to check RNA quality, and a NanoDrop 2000 was used to measure RNA concentration.

The chain joins TRBV12-3 or TRBV12-4 to TRBJ2-5, and perhaps TRBD2 as D gene, on 5 matching bases. The input for sequencing was peripheral blood mononuclear cells (PBMCs), taken when the disease was refractory, from a patient treated with antithyroid drugs. This TCR was recovered from a female donor with Graves disease. The sequenced DNA: TGTGCCAGCAGTTTTCGGACTCTACAAGAGACCCAGTACTTC. This translates into CASSFRTLQETQYF.